This is a list of T cell receptor beta chains from one sample in a study of cytomegalovirus exposure and HLA in healthy donors. Profiling relied on immunoSEQ multiplex PCR, and the TCRdb table lists in-frame clones only, not all of them. The sample consists of approximately 260,000 clones, approximately 83% of them appearing once. The sequencing input was PBMCs. The receptors shown here come from a woman younger than 35 in good health and CMV-seronegative. Both conserved end residues are trimmed from each CDR3.

V	J	CDR3
TRBV29-1	-	SALTGLATYEQY
TRBV30	TRBJ1-5	AWSGGDNQPQH
TRBV27	TRBJ1-2	ASSLNPRAMGYT
TRBV5-4	TRBJ2-7	ASSFDSGPSYEQY
TRBV4-2	TRBJ2-2	ASKEGISGRVTGELF
TRBV15	TRBJ2-3	ATSRDAGQGDSTDTQY
TRBV29-1	TRBJ1-1	SVRDTNTEAF
TRBV7-2	TRBJ1-5	ASSFRAGQGDQPQH
TRBV10-3	TRBJ2-2	AISESPAGELF
TRBV5-1	TRBJ2-1	ASSLNSNEQF
TRBV4-3	TRBJ2-1	ASSPLGRSSYNEQF
TRBV6-5	TRBJ1-5	ASSYGVNQPQH
TRBV7-9	TRBJ1-4	ASSSSATNEKLF
TRBV4-3	TRBJ1-5	ASSQDTGQPQH
TRBV7-9	TRBJ1-1	ASSLGDSTFEAF
TRBV5-4	TRBJ1-2	ASSFPGQGYGYT
TRBV4-1	TRBJ1-1	ASSQGRLARTEAF
TRBV4-2	TRBJ2-1	ASSQDLASFYNEQF
TRBV9	TRBJ2-3	ASSVHRGTDTQY
TRBV10-3	TRBJ2-7	AVASGSLDEQY